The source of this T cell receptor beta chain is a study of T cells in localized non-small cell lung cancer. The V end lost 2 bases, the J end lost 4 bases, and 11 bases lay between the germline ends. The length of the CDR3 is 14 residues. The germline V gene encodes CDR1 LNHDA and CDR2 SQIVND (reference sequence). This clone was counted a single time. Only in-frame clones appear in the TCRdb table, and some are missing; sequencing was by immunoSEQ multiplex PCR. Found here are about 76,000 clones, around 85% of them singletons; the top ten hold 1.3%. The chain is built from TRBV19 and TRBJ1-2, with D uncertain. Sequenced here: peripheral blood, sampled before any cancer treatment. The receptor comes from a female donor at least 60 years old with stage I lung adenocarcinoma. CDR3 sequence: CASSIFGIGYGYTF. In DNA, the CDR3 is TGTGCCAGTAGTATATTTGGGATAGGCTATGGCTACACCTTC.